These 23 T cell receptor beta chains originate from one sample sequenced in a study of blood T cell repertoires in COVID-19. Using immunoSEQ multiplex PCR, the repertoire was profiled, and TCRdb retains in-frame clones only, with some absent. This table has around 180,000 clones, 70% to 90% appearing once. Sequencing was carried out using peripheral blood. All receptors derive from a human donor with active or convalescent COVID-19. The donor label of this sample is uncertain.

The chain uses TRBV5-6 and TRBJ2-1, with 7 bases aligning to TRBD1. The CDR3 loop spans 12 amino acids. V lost 5 bases and J lost 12; bases outside the gene matches: 8. Germline CDR1 and CDR2: SGHDT and YYEEEE. The CDR3 nucleotides read TGTGCCAGCAGGTACCGGACAGGCCCGCAGTTCTTC. Protein sequence: CASRYRTGPQFF.

J is TRBJ2-1 and V is TRBV27, with 7 bases identical to TRBD2. CDR1 and CDR2 from the germline V gene are MNHEY and SMNVEV (reference sequence). V shed 5 bases, J shed 2 bases, and the junction held 6 bases outside the gene matches. CDR3 length: 15 amino acids. CDR3 region: CASSTPRGAYNEQFF. The CDR3 nucleotides are TGTGCCAGCAGTACCCCCCGGGGGGCCTACAATGAGCAGTTCTTC.

J is TRBJ1-1 and V is TRBV11-2; tentatively, D is TRBD1 (5 bases). CDR1 and CDR2 from the germline V gene are SGHAT and FQNNGV. V was pared by 5 bases and J by 4 bases, with 14 bases between. The CDR3 runs 14 residues. The CDR3 bases are TGTGCCAGCAGCCGTACCCCGGGGGTCACTGAAGCTTTCTTT. Translating it yields CASSRTPGVTEAFF.

The genes are TRBV25-1 and TRBJ2-5; 8 nucleotides line up with TRBD2. J was trimmed by 5 bases and V by 3 bases; bases with no gene match: 14. Germline V gives CDR1 MGHDK, CDR2 SYGVNS. This CDR3 comprises 17 residues. The CDR3 nucleotides read TGTGCCAGCAGTGATCCGGGGGGGGCTCGATTAGTTGAGACCCAGTACTTC. Its protein product is CASSDPGGARLVETQYF.

The chain is built from TRBV20-1 and TRBJ2-1; 7 positions agree with TRBD1. Germline-derived CDR1 and CDR2 are DFQATT and SNEGSKA (reference sequence). The J segment lost 9 bases and the V segment lost 3 bases, leaving 5 bases of the junction unmatched. There are 12 residues in the CDR3. DNA for the CDR3: TGCAGTGCTAGTACAGGGGCGGGTGAGCAGTTCTTC. Protein sequence: CSASTGAGEQFF.

V is TRBV18 and J is TRBJ2-3; possibly TRBD2 for D (6 bases). The CDR3 runs to 15 residues. Trimming left V 5 bases short and J 0 bases short, with 12 bases between. Germline CDR1 and CDR2: KGHSH and LQKENI. The CDR3 region has the DNA TGTGCCAGCTCAACAACCGGGACTAGCACAGATACGCAGTATTTT. This translates into CASSTTGTSTDTQYF.

The chain combines TRBV7-9 with TRBJ2-5; 8 bases are shared with TRBD2. CDR1 is SEHNR and CDR2 is FQNEAQ in the germline V gene (reference sequence). The CDR3 runs to 14 residues. J was trimmed by 1 base and V by 3 bases; bases with no gene match: 1. CDR3 nucleotide sequence: TGTGCCAGCAGCTTTGGGACTAGCCAAGAGACCCAGTACTTC. It encodes CASSFGTSQETQYF.

The chain joins TRBV14 to TRBJ2-5; 7 positions agree with TRBD2. Germline V lookup: CDR1 SGHDN, CDR2 FVKESK. This CDR3 region has 15 residues. V shed 4 bases and J 4 bases; nucleotides not matched to a gene: 9. The CDR3 DNA is TGTGCCAGCAGCCGCTGGGGGGGGTCCTCAGAGACCCAGTACTTC. Translated: CASSRWGGSSETQYF.

The rearrangement joins TRBV15 to TRBJ1-5, with 7 nucleotides matching TRBD1. The V segment lost 4 bases and the J segment 4 bases; nucleotides outside the gene matches: 4. The germline CDR1 and CDR2 sequences are LNHNV and YYDKDF (reference sequence). The length of the CDR3 is 14 residues. CDR3 protein: CATSTGQHNQPQHF. CDR3 bases: TGTGCCACCAGCACGGGACAGCATAATCAGCCCCAGCATTTT. Variable domain in full (rest from reference TRBV15 and TRBJ1-5): DAMVIQNPRYQVTQFGKPVTLSCSQTLNHNVMYWYQQKSSQAPKLLFHYYDKDFNNEADTPDNFQSRRPNTSFCFLDIRSPGLGDTAMYLCATSTGQHNQPQHFGDGTRLSIL.

V usage is TRBV6-2 or TRBV6-3 and J usage is TRBJ2-7; D gene unclear. Germline CDR1 MNHEY, CDR2 SVGEGT. Trimming removed 2 bases from V and 4 bases from J, with 12 bases in between. The CDR3 extends over 14 amino acids. CDR3 sequence (DNA): TGTGCCAGCAGTTACCCTGGCTCAACGTACGAGCAGTACTTC. It yields the protein CASSYPGSTYEQYF.

The chain recombines TRBV14 with TRBJ2-7; the match to TRBD2 covers 7 bases. CDR1 is SGHDN and CDR2 is FVKESK in the germline V gene. Germline trimming cut 4 bases from V and 2 bases from J; bases unmatched to any gene: 8. This CDR3 comprises 15 residues. This chain's CDR3 is CASSLSWGGAYEQYF. The CDR3 DNA follows: TGTGCCAGCAGCCTCAGTTGGGGGGGGGCCTACGAGCAGTACTTC.

The rearrangement joins TRBV11-2 to TRBJ2-1, with 8 bases matching TRBD2. The germline CDR1 and CDR2 sequences are SGHAT and FQNNGV. V lost 5 bases to trimming and J lost 4 bases; unmatched junction nucleotides: 13. This CDR3 is 17 amino acids long. CDR3 loop: CASSPPPAGGRYNEQFF. DNA for the CDR3: TGTGCCAGCAGCCCTCCCCCCGCGGGAGGCCGATACAATGAGCAGTTCTTC.

The chain carries TRBV19 and TRBJ1-6; a weak D match, TRBD1 (6 bases). This CDR3 is built from 16 residues. The ends were cut back, 6 bases at V and 11 bases at J, with 23 bases in the middle. Germline CDR1 and CDR2: LNHDA and SQIVND (reference sequence). The CDR3 bases are TGTGCCAGTAGCCAACCCCCGGGACACCCTACTCCACCCCTCCACTTT. It codes for CASSQPPGHPTPPLHF.

The rearrangement joins TRBV7-2 to TRBJ1-3; TRBD1 aligns across 8 bases. Losses at the gene ends were 4 bases for V and 4 bases for J; bases not matched to a gene: 6. The CDR3 contains 15 residues. Germline-derived CDR1 and CDR2 are SGHTA and FQGNSA. The CDR3 DNA sequence: TGTGCCAGCAGCTATAGGACAGGGCAGGGAAACACCATATATTTT. Residues: CASSYRTGQGNTIYF.

This rearrangement joins TRBV12-5 to TRBJ1-3; D gene ambiguous. V was shortened by 6 bases and J by 0 bases, with 6 bases between the two germline ends. This CDR3 region has 13 residues. In germline, CDR1 is LGHNT, CDR2 FRNRAP. CDR3 sequence (DNA): TGTGCTAGTGGGTCGTTCTCTGGAAACACCATATATTTT. Protein: CASGSFSGNTIYF.

V usage is TRBV6-2 or TRBV6-3 and J usage is TRBJ1-1; the D gene is possibly TRBD1 (5 bases). The germline V and J ends were trimmed by 2 bases and 4 bases, with 14 bases remaining between them. Germline values: CDR1 MNHEY, CDR2 SVGEGT. The CDR3 extends over 15 amino acids. The CDR3 coding sequence is TGTGCCAGCAGTTACCCCACCCAGGGTTTCACTGAAGCTTTCTTT. Translating it yields CASSYPTQGFTEAFF.

The chain links TRBV4-3 to TRBJ2-7; D gene uncertain. This CDR3 region has 14 residues. The V gene's germline CDR1 is LGHNA and CDR2 YSLEER. V dropped 1 base and J dropped 6 bases, with 13 bases sitting between them. CDR3 loop: CASSQVSDPSEQYF. The CDR3 coding sequence is TGCGCCAGCAGCCAAGTATCAGACCCTAGCGAGCAGTACTTC.

This sequence joins TRBV28 and TRBJ2-5; D not certain. There are 14 residues in the CDR3. Looked up from germline, CDR1 is MDHEN and CDR2 is SYDVKM. The V end lost 5 bases, the J end lost 2 bases, and 12 bases lay between the germline ends. This CDR3 reads CASSLQVRQETQYF. CDR3 DNA: TGTGCCAGCAGTCTGCAGGTCAGACAAGAGACCCAGTACTTC. Complete variable domain (other parts from reference TRBV28 and TRBJ2-5): DVKVTQSSRYLVKRTGEKVFLECVQDMDHENMFWYRQDPGLGLRLIYFSYDVKMKEKGDIPEGYSVSREKKERFSLILESASTNQTSMYLCASSLQVRQETQYFGPGTRLLVL.

On this clone: The germline gene is not matched at one end of the junction; a read error may be the cause. V and J are TRBV7-3 and TRBJ1-3; D may be TRBD1 (5 bases). The CDR3 is 14 residues long. CDR1 is SGHTA, CDR2 FQGTGA, per germline. CDR3 loop: CASSPGGKGTTIYF. The CDR3 bases are TGTGCCAGCAGCCCCGGGGGAAAAGGAACCACCATATATTTT. Full variable domain (remainder filled in from reference TRBV7-3 and TRBJ1-3): GAGVSQTPSNKVTEKGKYVELRCDPISGHTALYWYRQSLGQGPEFLIYFQGTGAADDSGLPNDRFFAVRPEGSVSTLKIQRTERGDSAVYLCASSPGGKGTTIYFGEGSWLTVV.

Concerning this clone itself: Additional DNA sequences in this sample encode the identical CDR3. The genes are TRBV9 and TRBJ2-7; 9 bases agree with TRBD1. Germline assignment: CDR1 SGDLS and CDR2 YYNGEE. The ends lost 2 bases at V and 7 bases at J; junction bases unmatched: 7. The CDR3 is made up of 14 amino acids. The CDR3 DNA reads as TGTGCCAGCAGCGTGGGGACAGGGTTCTATGAGCAGTACTTC. This translates into CASSVGTGFYEQYF.

The rearrangement joins TRBV28 to TRBJ2-5; 11 nucleotides agree with TRBD2. The V gene end was trimmed by 2 bases and the J gene end by 4 bases; junction bases not matched to a gene: 3. The CDR3 is 15 residues long. Looked up from germline, CDR1 is MDHEN and CDR2 is SYDVKM. The CDR3 sequence is CASSLGSGGVETQYF. CDR3 coding DNA: TGTGCCAGCAGTTTAGGTAGCGGGGGGGTAGAGACCCAGTACTTC.

The J gene is TRBJ2-3, the V gene TRBV25-1; D call uncertain. Germline lookup yields CDR1 MGHDK and CDR2 SYGVNS. The V and J ends lost 3 bases and 6 bases respectively, with 4 bases between them. The CDR3 covers 11 residues. This CDR3 is CASSDEDTQYF. CDR3 coding DNA: TGTGCCAGCAGTGATGAGGATACGCAGTATTTT.

The rearrangement links TRBV6-5 to TRBJ1-2, with D tentatively TRBD1 (6 bases). With 6 bases removed from V and 6 bases from J, the gap between germline ends came to 17 bases. The CDR3 loop spans 14 amino acids. From germline, CDR1 is MNHEY and CDR2 SVGAGI. CDR3 sequence: CASSALTGRDGYTF. In nucleotides, the CDR3 is TGTGCCAGCAGCGCATTAACAGGGAGGGATGGCTACACCTTC.